The next 14 T cell receptor beta chains were all read from a single sample in a study of PD-L1 blockade in urothelial cancer. Time point described: peripheral blood 6 weeks after treatment start. The method was immunoSEQ multiplex PCR; TCRdb's version includes in-frame clones alone and lacks a portion of them. This table holds 65,000 to 85,000 clones, about 91% found once. The sequencing used PBMCs, collected around atezolizumab (anti-PD-L1) treatment. All receptors come from a woman aged 80 or older with urothelial cancer.

The rearrangement uses TRBV30 and TRBJ2-7; 8 nucleotides line up with TRBD2. The trim removed 3 bases at V and 3 bases at J, leaving 10 bases unmatched. The CDR3 length is 15 residues. Germline-derived CDR1 and CDR2 are GTSNPN and SVGIG (reference sequence). CDR3 sequence (DNA): TGTGCCTGGAGGGGCCTAGCGGGCCTAAACTACGAGCAGTACTTC. This codes for CAWRGLAGLNYEQYF. Looking up the rest from reference TRBV30 and TRBJ2-7 gives the full variable domain: SQTIHQWPATLVQPVGSPLSLECTVEGTSNPNLYWYRQAAGRGLQLLFYSVGIGQISSEVPQNLSASRPQDRQFILSSKKLLLSDSGFYLCAWRGLAGLNYEQYFGPGTRLTVT.

This clone was seen more than once but under ten times. The genes are TRBV28 and TRBJ1-2; possible D gene TRBD1, 5 bases. Trimming cost V 6 bases and J 4 bases, with 12 bases left between them. The germline gives CDR1 MDHEN, CDR2 SYDVKM. This CDR3 region has 13 residues. For the CDR3, the DNA is TGTGCCAGCAGCCGCACAGGCCCCTATGGCTACACCTTC. This sequence encodes CASSRTGPYGYTF.

This chain connects TRBV5-1 to TRBJ1-1; 8 positions match TRBD1. The V and J ends lost 3 bases and 3 bases, in that order; junction bases with no gene match: 7. This CDR3 is built from 15 residues. The germline gives CDR1 SGHRS, CDR2 YFSETQ. The CDR3 spells CASSWTGPVDTEAFF. The CDR3 bases are TGCGCCAGCAGCTGGACAGGGCCAGTTGACACTGAAGCTTTCTTT.

The chain has TRBV18 and TRBJ2-2; D may be TRBD1 (6 bases). The CDR3 length is 18 residues. V lost 3 bases and J lost 4, with 21 bases in between. The germline V gene has CDR1 KGHSH and CDR2 LQKENI. The CDR3 bases are TGTGCCAGCTCACCCCTTCCGACAGGACAATCGGGCACCGGGGAGCTGTTTTTT. Protein product: CASSPLPTGQSGTGELFF.

The chain joins TRBV13 to TRBJ2-3; a possible D gene is TRBD1 (5 bases). There are 15 residues in the CDR3. CDR1 is PRHDT and CDR2 is FYEKMQ in the germline V gene (reference sequence). V was pared by 5 bases and J by 1 base, with 13 bases between. The CDR3 region is CASSPRGRGTDTQYF. The CDR3 DNA is TGTGCCAGCAGCCCTAGGGGAAGGGGCACAGATACGCAGTATTTT.

CDR3 sequence (DNA): TGTGCCACCAGCAGGAACCGGCCGGGTGGTCGGGGAGCTTTCTTT. Protein: CATSRNRPGGRGAFF. This chain uses TRBV15 with TRBJ1-1; D unresolved. The length of the CDR3 is 15 residues. The V and J ends lost 3 bases and 10 bases respectively, with 21 bases between them. The V gene's germline CDR1 is LNHNV and CDR2 YYDKDF (reference sequence).

V gene TRBV5-4 combines with J gene TRBJ2-3; possible D gene TRBD2, 6 bases. The V and J ends lost 0 bases and 1 base respectively, with 12 bases between them. The length of the CDR3 is 16 residues. Germline-derived CDR1 and CDR2 are SGHNT and YYREEE (reference sequence). The CDR3 DNA follows: TGTGCCAGCAGCTTGGTGGGGCGGAGGGGCACAGATACGCAGTATTTT. The encoded protein is CASSLVGRRGTDTQYF.

CDR3 protein: CAISDPGTGHYEQYF. CDR3 coding DNA: TGTGCCATCAGTGACCCCGGGACAGGTCACTACGAGCAGTACTTC. The genes are TRBV10-3 and TRBJ2-7; TRBD1 aligns across 8 bases. V lost 3 bases, J lost 3 bases, and 7 bases stayed unmatched. The CDR3 extends over 15 amino acids. Germline V gives CDR1 ENHRY, CDR2 SYGVKD.

The genes are TRBV28 and TRBJ1-1; tentatively, D is TRBD1 (6 bases). V was clipped by 2 bases and J by 1 base, with 8 bases between them. The CDR3 covers 14 residues. Looked up from germline, CDR1 is MDHEN and CDR2 is SYDVKM. The CDR3 region is CASSLGQRNTEAFF. As DNA, the CDR3 is TGTGCCAGCAGTTTAGGACAGAGGAACACTGAAGCTTTCTTT.

This chain joins TRBV7-2 and TRBJ1-1; possibly TRBD1 for D (6 bases). CDR1 and CDR2 from the germline V gene are SGHTA and FQGNSA. This CDR3 contains 14 residues. Trimming left V 4 bases short and J 2 bases short, with 11 bases between. CDR3 amino acids: CASSSWTANTEAFF. The CDR3 nucleotides read TGTGCCAGCAGCTCCTGGACAGCTAACACTGAAGCTTTCTTT.

The rearrangement links TRBV10-3 to TRBJ2-2; D perhaps matches TRBD2 (7 bases). Germline-derived CDR1 and CDR2 are ENHRY and SYGVKD. Trimming removed 7 bases from V and 3 bases from J, with 21 bases in between. CDR3 length: 17 amino acids. The CDR3 DNA follows: TGTGCCATCACTCAGGGGAAGGGGGGGGTTGACACCGGGGAGCTGTTTTTT. It encodes CAITQGKGGVDTGELFF.

The J gene is TRBJ1-1, the V gene TRBV4-2, with unresolved D. CDR3 size: 17 residues. The ends were cut back, 1 base at V and 2 bases at J, with 17 bases in the middle. Germline CDR1 and CDR2: LGHNA and YNFKEQ. The CDR3 DNA is TGTGCCAGCAGCCAAGCCCAGACGTGGGAGGGAAACACTGAAGCTTTCTTT. Residues: CASSQAQTWEGNTEAFF.

V and J are TRBV4-2 and TRBJ2-7; TRBD2 matches at 13 bases. This CDR3 has 17 amino acids. Germline V lookup: CDR1 LGHNA, CDR2 YNFKEQ. The V gene end was trimmed by 4 bases and the J gene end by 6 bases; junction bases not matched to a gene: 12. This chain's CDR3 is CASSLKGTSGRASEQYF. CDR3 coding DNA: TGTGCCAGCAGCCTCAAGGGCACTAGCGGGAGGGCATCCGAGCAGTACTTC.

V is TRBV30 and J is TRBJ2-1; 12 nucleotides agree with TRBD2. The germline CDR1 and CDR2 sequences are GTSNPN and SVGIG (reference sequence). This CDR3 has 20 residues. V trimming: 1 base; J trimming: 5 bases; junction bases outside the gene matches: 18. The CDR3: CAWSGYGLAGGKALNNEQFF. Here the CDR3 DNA reads TGTGCCTGGAGTGGTTATGGGCTAGCGGGAGGGAAGGCTTTAAACAATGAGCAGTTCTTC.